One sample yielded the 22 T cell receptor beta chains listed below, sequenced in a study of cytomegalovirus exposure and HLA in healthy donors. PCR amplification relied on 60 Vbeta primers (plus 13 Jbeta primers). Profiled with immunoSEQ multiplex PCR; TCRdb holds only in-frame clones, not every one. The data contain roughly 190,000 clones, about 9.4% of them singletons. The sequenced sample was PBMCs. All receptors derive from a woman in her twenties or thirties in good health and CMV-seropositive.

CDR3 coding DNA: TGTGCCAGCAGTGCCGCGGGGGGCACTGAAGCTTTCTTT. It yields the protein CASSAAGGTEAFF. The chain employs TRBV2 and TRBJ1-1, with D perhaps TRBD1 (5 bases). The CDR3 spans 13 residues. The germline V gene encodes CDR1 SNHLY and CDR2 FYNNEI. V was shortened by 4 bases and J by 4 bases, with 10 bases between the two germline ends.

V usage is TRBV5-8 and J usage is TRBJ1-4, with TRBD1 matching 9 bases. The junction had 3 bases not matched to a gene; V was cut back by 3 bases and J by 0 bases. The CDR3 runs to 16 residues. Germline V gene data show CDR1 as SGHTS and CDR2 as YDEGEE. In nucleotides, the CDR3 is TGTGCCAGCAGCTGGGACAGGGAAACAACTAATGAAAAACTGTTTTTT. This sequence encodes CASSWDRETTNEKLFF.

This clone showed up just a few times. CDR3 amino acids: CASSRQGSNEETQYF. In DNA, the CDR3 is TGCGCCAGCAGCCGACAGGGGTCAAATGAAGAGACCCAGTACTTC. This rearrangement joins TRBV5-1 to TRBJ2-5, with 8 bases identical to TRBD1. Per the germline V gene, CDR1 is SGHRS and CDR2 is YFSETQ. CDR3 length equals 15 residues. V was pared by 4 bases and J by 3 bases, with 8 bases of the junction left unmatched.

This chain connects TRBV13 to TRBJ2-3; TRBD2 might be the D (5 bases). CDR1 PRHDT and CDR2 FYEKMQ come from the germline V gene (reference sequence). Trimming removed 6 bases from V and 0 bases from J, with 13 bases in between. The CDR3 runs to 15 residues. This chain's CDR3 is CASRLAGSSTDTQYF. The CDR3 DNA is TGTGCCAGCAGATTGGCGGGCTCTAGCACAGATACGCAGTATTTT. The variable domain in full, with the rest retrieved from reference TRBV13 and TRBJ2-3, is AAGVIQSPRHLIKEKRETATLKCYPIPRHDTVYWYQQGPGQDPQFLISFYEKMQSDKGSIPDRFSAQQFSDYHSELNMSSLELGDSALYFCASRLAGSSTDTQYFGPGTRLTVL.

This chain links TRBV5-6 with TRBJ1-1; 7 bases match TRBD1. Germline V CDR1 and CDR2: SGHDT, YYEEEE. J was trimmed by 5 bases and V by 5 bases; bases with no gene match: 9. The CDR3 contains 14 residues. CDR3 loop: CASSLTGLLTEAFF. The CDR3 region has the DNA TGTGCCAGCAGTTTGACAGGGCTGTTAACTGAAGCTTTCTTT.

The chain couples TRBV19 to TRBJ1-1, with 12 bases aligning to TRBD1. There are 18 residues in the CDR3. Germline values: CDR1 LNHDA, CDR2 SQIVND (reference sequence). The V segment lost 6 bases and the J segment 7 bases; nucleotides outside the gene matches: 18. CDR3 sequence reads: CASRGIPGQGARSIEAFF. DNA of the CDR3: TGTGCCAGTAGGGGAATTCCGGGACAGGGGGCGCGTAGTATTGAAGCTTTCTTT. Looking up the rest from reference TRBV19 and TRBJ1-1 gives the full variable domain: DGGITQSPKYLFRKEGQNVTLSCEQNLNHDAMYWYRQDPGQGLRLIYYSQIVNDFQKGDIAEGYSVSREKKESFPLTVTSAQKNPTAFYLCASRGIPGQGARSIEAFFGQGTRLTVV.

Only a few counts were recorded for this clone. The chain combines TRBV14 with TRBJ2-5; D is uncertain. Germline values: CDR1 SGHDN, CDR2 FVKESK. CDR3 size: 14 residues. Trimming removed 0 bases at V and 7 bases at J, with 12 bases between. The CDR3 DNA is TGTGCCAGCAGCCAAGATTCGTCAGGAAGGACCCAGTACTTC. It translates to CASSQDSSGRTQYF.

This clone was observed a handful of times. The CDR3 protein is CASRTVQGANSDEQFF. The CDR3 DNA reads TGTGCCAGCAGGACCGTACAGGGGGCAAATAGCGATGAGCAGTTCTTC. The chain links TRBV27 to TRBJ2-1; 9 nucleotides match TRBD1. CDR3 length equals 16 residues. CDR1 and CDR2 from the germline V gene are MNHEY and SMNVEV (reference sequence). The trim removed 6 bases at V and 8 bases at J, leaving 14 bases unmatched.

This chain connects TRBV2 to TRBJ2-7; 7 positions agree with TRBD1. The CDR3 length is 16 residues. Trimming cost V 4 bases and J 0 bases; bases outside gene matches: 9. Germline V gives CDR1 SNHLY, CDR2 FYNNEI. The CDR3 nucleotides read TGTGCCAGCAGTGGCGTTACCGGGACAGTCTCCTACGAGCAGTACTTC. It is translated as CASSGVTGTVSYEQYF. Combining the CDR3 with reference TRBV2 and TRBJ2-7 gives the whole variable domain EPEVTQTPSHQVTQMGQEVILRCVPISNHLYFYWYRQILGQKVEFLVSFYNNEISEKSEIFDDQFSVERPDGSNFTLKIRSTKLEDSAMYFCASSGVTGTVSYEQYFGPGTRLTVT.

This clone was recorded a few times. The CDR3 DNA follows: TGTGCCAGCAGCCAACCCGGGACAATCTACGAGCAGTACTTC. Protein: CASSQPGTIYEQYF. The V call is TRBV4-2, the J call TRBJ2-7; D is perhaps TRBD1 (6 bases). Germline CDR1 is LGHNA and CDR2 is YNFKEQ. This CDR3 is 14 amino acids long. The V end was cut by 2 bases, the J end by 3 bases, with 11 bases between.

This clone was detected a few times. The chain employs TRBV6-5 and TRBJ2-7; D gene uncertain. The CDR3 has 13 residues. Trimming took 10 bases from V and 7 from J, leaving 20 bases between them. CDR1 is MNHEY, CDR2 SVGAGI, per germline. Written as DNA, the CDR3 is TGTGCCAAAGTTTTGAACAGAATAAAAGAGCAGTACTTC. Amino acid sequence: CAKVLNRIKEQYF.

The chain recombines TRBV7-2 with TRBJ2-3; TRBD2 matches 12 bases. CDR3 length equals 17 residues. CDR1 and CDR2 (germline): SGHTA, FQGNSA. Unmatched junction bases numbered 12, after V lost 5 bases and J lost 6 bases. The CDR3 DNA reads as TGTGCCAGCAGCGTATCCGGGACTAGCGGGTTTGAGGATACGCAGTATTTT. As protein: CASSVSGTSGFEDTQYF.

In this sample, this clone turned up a few times. This chain joins TRBV5-1 and TRBJ2-7; D unresolved. The V end lost 0 bases, the J end lost 7 bases, and 14 bases lay between the germline ends. CDR1 SGHRS and CDR2 YFSETQ come from the germline V gene. The CDR3 contains 14 residues. The CDR3: CASSLEASAVEQYF. CDR3 sequence (DNA): TGCGCCAGCAGCTTGGAGGCTTCGGCGGTAGAGCAGTACTTC. Full variable domain (rest looked up from reference TRBV5-1 and TRBJ2-7): KAGVTQTPRYLIKTRGQQVTLSCSPISGHRSVSWYQQTPGQGLQFLFEYFSETQRNKGNFPGRFSGRQFSNSRSEMNVSTLELGDSALYLCASSLEASAVEQYFGPGTRLTVT.

The rearrangement uses TRBV15 and TRBJ1-2; no firm D call. The V and J ends lost 3 bases and 4 bases respectively, with 12 bases between them. From germline, CDR1 is LNHNV and CDR2 YYDKDF (reference sequence). The CDR3 is made up of 14 amino acids. CDR3 DNA sequence: TGTGCCACCAGCAGCCGGGAAAGGATCTATGGCTACACCTTC. Translating it yields CATSSRERIYGYTF.

This clone was picked up a small number of times. The chain is built from TRBV15 and TRBJ1-2; 7 positions agree with TRBD1. Losses at the gene ends were 5 bases for V and 7 bases for J; bases not matched to a gene: 16. CDR1 is LNHNV, CDR2 YYDKDF, per germline (reference sequence). CDR3 length: 16 amino acids. The CDR3 region is CATSFPPQGGNGGYTF. CDR3 DNA sequence: TGTGCCACCAGCTTTCCTCCTCAAGGGGGCAATGGTGGCTACACCTTC.

There are a few counts of this clone. The V call is TRBV2, the J call TRBJ2-2; tentative D call: TRBD2 (5 bases). CDR1 SNHLY and CDR2 FYNNEI come from the germline V gene. The V end lost 8 bases, the J end lost 7 bases, and 17 bases lay between the germline ends. CDR3 length equals 14 residues. The chain's CDR3 is CASQERLSGGELFF. The CDR3 DNA reads TGTGCCAGCCAGGAGCGGCTGTCGGGCGGGGAGCTGTTTTTT.

This chain links TRBV18 with TRBJ2-7; perhaps TRBD2 as D (6 bases). Trimming took 3 bases from V and 6 from J, leaving 18 bases between them. The germline V gene encodes CDR1 KGHSH and CDR2 LQKENI. The CDR3 totals 15 residues. The CDR3 nucleotides read TGTGCCAGCTCACCGGGTAACGCGGGAAGATCCGAGCAGTACTTC. This sequence encodes CASSPGNAGRSEQYF.

This clone was detected a few times. The chain uses TRBV5-1 and TRBJ2-7; 10 bases match TRBD1. Germline V gene sequence: CDR1 SGHRS, CDR2 YFSETQ. With 4 bases clipped from V and 2 bases from J, the junction kept 6 bases outside the gene matches. The CDR3 contains 15 residues. This chain's CDR3 is CASSRSGQGTYEQYF. DNA for the CDR3: TGCGCCAGCAGCCGATCGGGACAGGGGACCTACGAGCAGTACTTC.

This clone was seen only a few times. This chain uses TRBV7-3 with TRBJ1-5; the D is unclear. With 7 bases removed from V and 2 bases from J, the gap between germline ends came to 12 bases. CDR1 is SGHTA, CDR2 FQGTGA, per germline. This CDR3 comprises 14 residues. CDR3 nucleotide sequence: TGTGCCAGCAATGGAGACGGCCGCAATCAGCCCCAGCATTTT. Residues: CASNGDGRNQPQHF.

The CDR3 here is CATSGRAGETQYF. The CDR3 region has the DNA TGTGCTACCAGCGGGAGGGCCGGAGAGACCCAGTACTTC. The chain couples TRBV2 to TRBJ2-5, with 10 bases matching TRBD2. Germline CDR1 is SNHLY and CDR2 is FYNNEI. The CDR3 extends over 13 amino acids.

V usage is TRBV10-1 and J usage is TRBJ2-3; TRBD2 matches at 9 bases. Germline V gene data show CDR1 as WNHNN and CDR2 as SYGVQD (reference sequence). This CDR3 contains 16 residues. V shed 6 bases, J shed 0 bases, and the junction held 7 bases outside the gene matches. The CDR3 here is CASSDIAGVSTDTQYF. The CDR3 region has the DNA TGCGCCAGCAGCGATATAGCGGGAGTTAGCACAGATACGCAGTATTTT.

The chain carries TRBV7-3 and TRBJ2-3; D unclear. This CDR3 is built from 15 residues. The V gene's germline CDR1 is SGHTA and CDR2 FQGTGA. Deletions cut 2 bases from V and 0 bases from J, with 9 bases between. Here the CDR3 DNA reads TGTGCCAGCAGCTTAGGTTACGGGAGCACAGATACGCAGTATTTT. As protein: CASSLGYGSTDTQYF. Full variable domain (missing parts from reference TRBV7-3 and TRBJ2-3): GAGVSQTPSNKVTEKGKYVELRCDPISGHTALYWYRQSLGQGPEFLIYFQGTGAADDSGLPNDRFFAVRPEGSVSTLKIQRTERGDSAVYLCASSLGYGSTDTQYFGPGTRLTVL.